The clone carrying this TCR beta chain was picked up a small number of times. No antigen is known for it. For every donor, a draw yielded roughly 10 milliliters of peripheral blood. The CDR3 is 15 amino acids. V lost 3 bases and J 5 bases, leaving 13 bases between the germline ends. The sample belongs to a study of blood T cells in healthy people across ages. General study points: Shifts in expanded clonotypes may have been confounded by donor CMV status, which was unknown.

It was with a sample-barcoded 5' primer and a J-beta primer mix that a second PCR of roughly 7 to 12 cycles was run. Tags on each cDNA molecule came from a template-switch adaptor with 12 random nucleotides. TCRdb recomputed calls from the 5' RACE reads with MiXCR, one row per CDR3 protein. This sample yields about 1.5 million distinct CDR3 sequences, of which 42% are seen a single time; about 4.1% belongs to the top ten. The sequence was collected from a woman aged 18-29 years in good health. Material: blood. The rearrangement uses TRBV12-3 or TRBV12-4 and TRBJ1-4; no reliable D call. The chain's CDR3 is CASSFSIALNEKLFF. As DNA, the CDR3 is TGTGCCAGCAGTTTTTCGATAGCCCTAAATGAAAAACTGTTTTTT.